The source of this T cell receptor (beta chain) is a study of technical replicates of blood from a handful of donors (dated by TCRdb to the late 2010s). Library preparation was by the immunoSEQ multiplex PCR assay. This is the immuneACCESS table as TCRdb keeps it, with only in-frame sequences that have V and J called. A part of the clones is gone; compared with another copy, unresolved V genes explain less than half, and the rest is unexplained. The sample table shows 74,000 or so clones, and 80% to 95% are seen once. The ten most abundant clones make up approximately 0.27% of the sample. Details on this clone: Its antigen remains unidentified. Per-base quality was not reported, and no clone a single base away is much larger than it.

The CDR3 runs 15 amino acids, cysteine and phenylalanine included. Just CDR3 DNA is preserved here, 45 bases in frame from base 1. CDR1 SGHVS and CDR2 FQNEAQ were looked up in the germline V gene. V gives up 1 base and J gives up 2 bases, and the segment between their germline ends measures 12 bases. The chain is made from TRBV7-8 and TRBJ2-7; tentative D gene TRBD1, with 6 bases matching. The source of this sequence is a human donor in good health. The sequenced material came from T cells isolated from PBMCs. The DNA reads TGTGCCAGCAGCTTAGAGGAGGACAGAACCTACGAGCAGTACTTC. Its protein product is CASSLEEDRTYEQYF. The full variable domain, completed from the reference TRBV7-8 and TRBJ2-7 proteins outside the CDR3, reads GAGVSQSPRYKVAKRGQDVALRCDPISGHVSLFWYQQALGQGPEFLTYFQNEAQLDKSGLPSDRFFAERPEGSVSTLKIQRTQQEDSAVYLCASSLEEDRTYEQYFGPGTRLTVT.